Detailed here is one TCR beta chain. Germline V gene lookup returns CDR1 SEHNR and CDR2 FQNEAQ (reference sequence). V was shortened by 3 bases and J by 3 bases, with 8 bases between the two germline ends. This CDR3 has 13 residues. Assay: immunoSEQ multiplex PCR; the TCRdb copy retains only in-frame clones and omits some. The table shows around 170,000 clones, with around 89% occurring only once. This entry belongs to a study of blood T cell repertoires in COVID-19. The overall study: Acute and convalescent COVID-19 specimens originated in the United States, Italy and Spain. Sources were T cells, B-cell-depleted T cells, or PBMCs; the material itself was cDNA or gDNA.

The receptor comes from a man aged 55 to 70 with acute or convalescent COVID-19. The specimen was peripheral blood. V is TRBV7-9 and J is TRBJ2-5, with TRBD1 as a possible D gene (6 bases). CDR3 nucleotides: TGTGCCAGCAGCTTCGCAGGGGAAGAGACCCAGTACTTC. Amino acids: CASSFAGEETQYF.